This T cell receptor (beta chain) was found in a study of T cell responses to AZD1222 COVID-19 vaccine. The CDR3 covers 16 residues. V shed 0 bases, J shed 4 bases, and the junction held 4 bases outside the gene matches. Germline CDR1 reads SGHRS; CDR2 reads YFSETQ. Comment on this clone: Its target is unknown.

Study results and caveats: An increase in Spike-specific TCR breadth and depth was observed after two AZD1222 doses. The span of vaccine-associated CD4 TCRs extended across spike, with dominance at 160-218 and 743-854. Reports indicate that nearly half of spike-specific TCRs are directed at unmutated variant regions.

Sequencing was performed with immunoSEQ multiplex PCR; in TCRdb, only in-frame clones are kept and a portion is missing. The sample consists of some 110,000 clones, about nine tenths of them appearing once. The source of this sequence is an adult in good health. The sample was peripheral blood, taken on day 0 of AZD1222 vaccination. The V gene is TRBV5-1, the J gene TRBJ2-1, with 10 bases fitting TRBD2. CDR3 sequence reads: CASSLALAGAYNEQFF. The CDR3 DNA sequence: TGCGCCAGCAGCTTGGCGCTAGCGGGAGCTTACAATGAGCAGTTCTTC.